This T cell receptor beta chain emerged from a study of OX40 agonist ivuxolimab in advanced cancers. In the study overall: Two patients with cutaneous melanoma and one with hepatocellular carcinoma, three in total, showed partial responses.

Method: immunoSEQ multiplex PCR; TCRdb's copy keeps in-frame clones and lacks some. Of around 40,000 clones in the sample, 86% are singletons; the top ten hold 0.38%. This clone came up a few times. There are 16 residues in the CDR3. Germline CDR1 LNHDA, CDR2 SQIVND (reference sequence). Deletions cut 0 bases from V and 4 bases from J, with 15 bases between. This rearrangement joins TRBV19 to TRBJ2-5; TRBD2 might be the D (6 bases). Here the sequenced sample was CD4+ or CD8+ T cells sorted from blood, taken in a trial of the OX40 agonist ivuxolimab. This TCR came from an adult with an advanced solid tumor such as melanoma, head and neck, liver or kidney cancer. The DNA for the CDR3 is TGTGCCAGTAGTATAGATGTTAATGGGGGGAGAGAGACCCAGTACTTC. Protein: CASSIDVNGGRETQYF.